This T cell receptor (beta chain) was recovered during a study of radiotherapy plus CTLA-4 blockade in lung cancer. The study's findings and limits: Tumor-derived TCR clones expanded in blood after radiotherapy plus ipilimumab. Together with interferon-beta, which increased in serum after radiation, early dynamic changes in blood T cell clones were reportedly the best predictors of response.

This clone has only one observation. Its antigen is not known. Other DNA sequences in this sample translate to the same CDR3. TCRdb's table, derived via immunoSEQ multiplex PCR, lists solely in-frame clones and lacks some. Among roughly 69,000 clones, roughly 76% were seen once, and the ten largest hold more than 15%. CTLA-4 blockade with ipilimumab, together with focal radiation, was given to patients with chemo-refractory metastatic non-small-cell lung cancer. This TCR was recovered from a human donor with non-small cell lung cancer whose response to radiotherapy plus ipilimumab could not be evaluated. Some clones in this sample may be carry-over from other donors' samples. The starting material was peripheral blood, obtained from a patient treated with radiotherapy plus ipilimumab.

CDR3 coding DNA: TGTGCCAGCAGTGGTGCAGGGGCTGATCAGCCCCAGCATTTT. It is translated as CASSGAGADQPQHF. The chain uses TRBV2 and TRBJ1-5, with a possible D match to TRBD1 (6 bases). Germline CDR1 and CDR2: SNHLY and FYNNEI. The CDR3 has 14 residues. Trimming pared 4 bases from V and 5 bases from J, leaving 12 bases between.